Below, one TCR beta chain is given with its context. The antigen remains unidentified. With the 5' RACE reads reprocessed, TCRdb shows one record per CDR3 protein and no DNA. This listing includes 250,000 to 300,000 distinct CDR3 sequences. This record comes from a study of T cells expressing NK-cell markers. In the study overall: It was sorted CD3+CD56+NKG2C+, CD3+CD56+NKG2C- and CD3+CD56-NKG2C+ T cells that supplied the TCR beta repertoires. Of eight sequenced donors, seven were HCMV-seropositive and one HCMV-seronegative.

The study, taken as a whole, reports: These same clonotypes (in several donors) also led the CD3+CD56-NKG2C+ fraction. Expanded clones of NKG2C+ T cells had an unclear HCMV specificity.

The material sequenced was blood T cells: a sorted CD56 or NKG2C T cell subset, CD4+ or CD8+ T cells, or bulk PBMC T cells (not recorded which). This TCR derives from a woman between 18 and 75 years old in good health.

CDR3 protein: CASSEYRGLGNTIYF. The chain joins TRBV7-2 to TRBJ1-3; TCRdb outputs TRBD1, but without DNA this stays unchecked. Germline assignment: CDR1 SGHTA and CDR2 FQGNSA. CDR3 length equals 15 residues.